A single sample gave rise to the 29 T cell receptor beta chains below, sequenced in a study of T cells in Graves' hyperthyroidism and ophthalmopathy. Amplification of TCR beta CDR3 regions used RNA as the template. First-round RT-PCR with HTBI primers amplified the TCR CDR3 region. TCRdb used MiXCR to reprocess the multiplex PCR reads, holding one entry per CDR3 protein. The sample includes approximately 360,000 distinct CDR3 sequences, around 14% seen only once; the top ten take around a quarter. The sequencing input was blood. The receptor set was obtained from a woman under 30 with Graves' hyperthyroidism that later progressed to Graves' ophthalmopathy.

This clonotype was seen repeatedly, ten times or more. The chain has TRBV7-2 and TRBJ2-3; 10 nucleotides agree with TRBD2. This CDR3 has 16 residues. With V trimmed by 2 bases and J by 5 bases, 7 bases remained unmatched. CDR1 SGHTA and CDR2 FQGNSA come from the germline V gene. For the CDR3, the DNA is TGTGCCAGCAGCTTAACTAGCGGGGTCCGGGGAGATACGCAGTATTTT. This gives the protein CASSLTSGVRGDTQYF.

This clonotype was seen many times. The rearrangement links TRBV15 to TRBJ1-1, with D unclear. V was shortened by 0 bases and J by 7 bases, with 12 bases between the two germline ends. This CDR3 is 14 amino acids long. From germline, CDR1 is LNHNV and CDR2 YYDKDF (reference sequence). CDR3 protein: CATSRDPGRGEAFF. CDR3 nucleotides: TGTGCCACCAGCAGAGATCCGGGGAGAGGTGAAGCTTTCTTT.

This clonotype was detected once. The rearrangement joins TRBV19 to TRBJ2-7, with D tentatively TRBD1 (5 bases). V lost 10 bases to trimming and J lost 5 bases, with 15 bases between them. This CDR3 has 12 residues. Per the germline V gene, CDR1 is LNHDA and CDR2 is SQIVND (reference sequence). CDR3 residues: CATLGVIHEQYF. CDR3 sequence (DNA): TGTGCCACCCTAGGGGTTATTCACGAGCAGTACTTC.

Remarks on this clonotype: It may be a read error: a sequence one base away is much more abundant. This chain connects TRBV30 to TRBJ2-7, with a possible D match to TRBD2 (6 bases). Germline loops: CDR1 GTSNPN, CDR2 SVGIG (reference sequence). V was cut by 0 bases and J by 1 base, with 13 bases left in between. The CDR3 sequence is 15 residues long. CDR3 sequence reads: CAWSVYVAASYEQYF. CDR3 nucleotide sequence: TGTGCCTGGAGTGTATACGTAGCGGCTTCCTACGAGCAGTACTTC.

In the case of this clonotype: This may come from a read error, since a much larger clone is one base off. This chain joins TRBV14 and TRBJ2-7; perhaps TRBD2 as D (6 bases). Germline V lookup: CDR1 SGHDN, CDR2 FVKESK. V was trimmed by 4 bases and J by 3 bases, leaving 16 bases between them. The CDR3 is made up of 15 amino acids. CDR3 in DNA: TGTGCCAGCAGCCTACGCCAGACTAGTATCTACGAGCAGTACTTC. Its translation is CASSLRQTSIYEQYF.

This chain uses TRBV7-6 with TRBJ1-3, with 12 bases lining up with TRBD1. Germline loops: CDR1 SGHVS, CDR2 FNYEAQ. V lost 4 bases to trimming and J lost 2 bases; unmatched junction nucleotides: 12. The length of the CDR3 is 19 residues. The DNA for the CDR3 is TGTGCCAGCAGCTATGACACTCCGGGACAGGGGGCGCCTGGAAACACCATATATTTT. Amino acid sequence: CASSYDTPGQGAPGNTIYF.

The sample holds many counts of this clonotype. The gene calls are TRBV28 and TRBJ2-7, with 14 nucleotides matching TRBD2. In germline, CDR1 is MDHEN, CDR2 SYDVKM. The V segment lost 2 bases and the J segment 4 bases; nucleotides outside the gene matches: 13. The CDR3 consists of 19 residues. CDR3 DNA sequence: TGTGCCAGCAGTTTAGCCGGGACGTGGGGACTAGCGGGAGTTTACGAGCAGTACTTC. This translates into CASSLAGTWGLAGVYEQYF.

The V and J genes are TRBV9 and TRBJ2-5; 9 positions agree with TRBD1. V lost 4 bases and J lost 5; bases outside the gene matches: 15. Germline CDR1 SGDLS, CDR2 YYNGEE. The CDR3 spans 17 residues. CDR3 DNA sequence: TGTGCCAGCAGCACACCCGAAGGGGACAGGGCTGAGGAGACCCAGTACTTC. Encoded protein: CASSTPEGDRAEETQYF.

The chain recombines TRBV11-2 with TRBJ2-5; D is perhaps TRBD2 (5 bases). The CDR3 has 13 amino acids. Germline CDR1 is SGHAT and CDR2 is FQNNGV. Trimming removed 2 bases at V and 7 bases at J, with 11 bases between. CDR3 sequence (DNA): TGTGCCAGCAGCTTATCCCTAGCCGGGACCCAGTACTTC. Its protein product is CASSLSLAGTQYF.

Details on this clonotype: Just one base apart from a much larger clone, this may be a read error. V and J are TRBV7-9 and TRBJ2-1; D is undetermined. The germline gives CDR1 SEHNR, CDR2 FQNEAQ (reference sequence). The CDR3 contains 14 residues. CDR3 sequence reads: CASSRNPGGNDQFF. The CDR3 DNA reads TGTGCCAGCAGCCGCAACCCCGGCGGAAATGACCAGTTCTTC.

This clonotype was recorded a few times. The chain has TRBV7-9 and TRBJ2-5, with D perhaps TRBD2 (6 bases). This CDR3 region has 15 residues. Germline loops: CDR1 SEHNR, CDR2 FQNEAQ (reference sequence). V was shortened by 2 bases and J by 1 base, with 11 bases between the two germline ends. The CDR3 loop reads CASSLRRDGQETQYF. CDR3 DNA sequence: TGTGCCAGCAGCTTAAGGAGGGACGGCCAAGAGACCCAGTACTTC.

Many counts were recorded for this clonotype. V is TRBV12-3 or TRBV12-4 and J is TRBJ1-5; perhaps TRBD1 as D (6 bases). This CDR3 is built from 14 residues. The V end was cut by 7 bases, the J end by 6 bases, with 16 bases between. CDR3 coding DNA: TGTGCCAGCACCCCCGGAGGGGGAGGTCAGCCCCAGCATTTT. Translating it yields CASTPGGGGQPQHF.

There are a few counts of this clonotype. The chain recombines TRBV5-1 with TRBJ2-1; 9 nucleotides line up with TRBD1. Trimming cost V 1 base and J 2 bases; bases outside gene matches: 4. The CDR3 covers 16 residues. CDR1 is SGHRS and CDR2 is YFSETQ in the germline V gene. The CDR3 reads CASSLFRTGAYNEQFF. For the CDR3, the DNA is TGCGCCAGCAGCTTGTTTCGGACAGGGGCCTACAATGAGCAGTTCTTC.

This clonotype was seen at least ten times. The genes are TRBV5-1 and TRBJ2-7; D is unresolved. Germline CDR1 SGHRS, CDR2 YFSETQ. Trimming removed 3 bases from V and 7 bases from J, with 11 bases in between. This CDR3 is built from 12 residues. CDR3 sequence reads: CASSYPMGEQYF. The CDR3 region has the DNA TGCGCCAGCAGCTACCCGATGGGGGAGCAGTACTTC.

The V gene is TRBV5-6, the J gene TRBJ1-6, with D perhaps TRBD1 (5 bases). The CDR3 contains 16 residues. Germline V gives CDR1 SGHDT, CDR2 YYEEEE. V was pared by 0 bases and J by 10 bases, with 17 bases between. CDR3 protein: CASSLGGAYAGSPLHF. In DNA form, the CDR3 reads TGTGCCAGCAGCTTGGGGGGCGCCTACGCGGGGTCACCCCTCCACTTT.

This clonotype appeared many times. The chain couples TRBV9 to TRBJ2-7, with TRBD1 as a possible D gene (6 bases). V lost 4 bases to trimming and J lost 0 bases, with 14 bases between them. CDR3 length: 15 residues. Germline V gene lookup returns CDR1 SGDLS and CDR2 YYNGEE. CDR3 region: CASSPSGTNSYEQYF. The CDR3 DNA reads as TGTGCCAGCAGCCCCTCGGGGACAAACTCCTACGAGCAGTACTTC.

This clonotype has ten or more counts. This sequence joins TRBV7-9 and TRBJ2-1, with D perhaps TRBD1 or TRBD2 (5 bases each). Trimming shortened V by 7 bases and J by 3 bases, and 10 bases separated the two germline ends. The CDR3 is 13 residues long. Germline V gene data show CDR1 as SEHNR and CDR2 as FQNEAQ (reference sequence). The CDR3 is CASKMGRYNEQFF. CDR3 coding DNA: TGTGCCAGCAAGATGGGACGCTACAATGAGCAGTTCTTC.

This clonotype has a count of ten or more. J is TRBJ1-6 and V is TRBV28; 7 bases are shared with TRBD1. Germline V lookup: CDR1 MDHEN, CDR2 SYDVKM. The CDR3 is 16 residues long. With 6 bases clipped from V and 4 bases from J, the junction kept 9 bases outside the gene matches. DNA for the CDR3: TGTGCCAGCAGAACCTCTCCGGGACAGTATAATTCACCCCTCCACTTT. Encoded protein: CASRTSPGQYNSPLHF.

In its sample, this clonotype was seen a few times. The chain uses TRBV10-3 and TRBJ2-7; 7 positions match TRBD1. The CDR3 length is 12 residues. Germline CDR1 reads ENHRY; CDR2 reads SYGVKD. With V trimmed by 10 bases and J by 3 bases, 6 bases remained unmatched. CDR3 nucleotide sequence: TGTGCCAGTTCGACAGGGATCTACGAGCAGTACTTC. It is translated as CASSTGIYEQYF.

This sequence joins TRBV6-2 or TRBV6-3 and TRBJ2-1; 12 bases match TRBD2. CDR3 length equals 16 residues. The J segment lost 7 bases and the V segment lost 0 bases, leaving 4 bases of the junction unmatched. Germline V lookup: CDR1 MNHEY, CDR2 SVGEGT. CDR3: CASSYSRLAGVNEQFF. The CDR3 DNA is TGTGCCAGCAGTTACTCACGACTAGCGGGAGTGAATGAGCAGTTCTTC.

This clonotype was detected many times. The genes are TRBV6-2 or TRBV6-3 and TRBJ1-5; no definite D call. This CDR3 contains 17 residues. V lost 2 bases to trimming and J lost 2 bases, with 16 bases between them. Germline V gene sequence: CDR1 MNHEY, CDR2 SVGEGT. CDR3 DNA: TGTGCCAGCAGTTACGAGATACGGGGTTGGGGCAATCAGCCCCAGCATTTT. This sequence encodes CASSYEIRGWGNQPQHF.

In this sample, this clonotype turned up many times. The chain joins TRBV27 to TRBJ2-3, with 10 bases that match TRBD1. J was trimmed by 0 bases and V by 5 bases; bases with no gene match: 5. This CDR3 spans 16 amino acids. Germline assignment: CDR1 MNHEY and CDR2 SMNVEV (reference sequence). The CDR3, as DNA: TGTGCCAGCAGTATAGACAGGGGGCGCAGCACAGATACGCAGTATTTT. Translation: CASSIDRGRSTDTQYF.

This chain joins TRBV20-1 and TRBJ2-1; no reliable D call. This CDR3 comprises 11 residues. The germline V gene has CDR1 DFQATT and CDR2 SNEGSKA (reference sequence). V was trimmed by 3 bases and J by 3 bases, leaving 3 bases between them. CDR3 amino acids: CSARVYNEQFF. The CDR3 nucleotides are TGCAGTGCTAGGGTCTACAATGAGCAGTTCTTC.

The V gene is TRBV29-1, the J gene TRBJ2-3; D is undetermined. The CDR3 is made up of 17 amino acids. Germline CDR1 and CDR2: SQVTM and ANQGSEA. Trimming removed 4 bases from V and 0 bases from J, with 20 bases in between. In DNA, the CDR3 is TGCAGCGTTGGGGTCGTTAGTCCGACCTCTAGCACAGATACGCAGTATTTT. Encoded protein: CSVGVVSPTSSTDTQYF.

The chain recombines TRBV24-1 with TRBJ2-7; D call uncertain. Germline V gives CDR1 KGHDR, CDR2 SFDVKD. V lost 3 bases, J lost 0 bases, and 8 bases lay in between. CDR3 length equals 14 residues. This CDR3 is CATSDATASYEQYF. The CDR3, as DNA: TGTGCCACCAGTGATGCGACGGCCTCCTACGAGCAGTACTTC.

This clonotype was found a few times. V usage is TRBV18 and J usage is TRBJ2-5, with 8 bases matching TRBD1. The V gene's germline CDR1 is KGHSH and CDR2 LQKENI. After removal of 6 bases from V and 5 bases from J, the junction contained 11 bases not matched to a gene. This CDR3 contains 15 residues. The CDR3 spells CASSPRQGLGETQYF. The CDR3 nucleotides read TGTGCCAGCTCCCCCAGACAGGGGCTGGGGGAGACCCAGTACTTC.

This clonotype has ten or more counts. CDR3 region: CASSLEPFTGTDTQYF. The CDR3 DNA sequence: TGTGCCAGCAGCTTAGAGCCCTTTACCGGCACAGATACGCAGTATTTT. The chain joins TRBV7-9 to TRBJ2-3; D unresolved. The V gene lost 1 base and the J gene lost 1 base, with 12 bases spanning the gap. The germline V gene has CDR1 SEHNR and CDR2 FQNEAQ (reference sequence). The CDR3 consists of 16 residues.

This clonotype has only one observation. A clone one base away is much larger, so this may be a read error. Here the CDR3 omits its conserved ending phenylalanine or tryptophan, so a read error is the likely source. This CDR3 is CASSSGLAGRTGELFS. In DNA form, the CDR3 reads TGTGCCAGCAGCAGCGGACTAGCGGGAAGGACCGGGGAGCTGTTTTCT. This chain uses TRBV7-6 with TRBJ2-2; 12 nucleotides match TRBD2. This CDR3 comprises 16 residues. CDR1 and CDR2 (germline): SGHVS, FNYEAQ. Trimming removed 5 bases from V and 5 bases from J; junction bases left unmatched: 6.

This clonotype was detected ten times or more. The gene calls are TRBV28 and TRBJ2-5; the match to TRBD1 covers 8 bases. Losses at the gene ends were 6 bases for V and 4 bases for J; bases not matched to a gene: 13. This CDR3 spans 16 amino acids. Per germline, CDR1 MDHEN and CDR2 SYDVKM. DNA of the CDR3: TGTGCCAGCAGCCGAAACCCAGGACAGGGCGGAGAGACCCAGTACTTC. It is translated as CASSRNPGQGGETQYF.